This TCR beta chain comes out of a study of PD-1 blockade in classical Hodgkin lymphoma. The CDR3 has 19 residues. V was clipped by 3 bases and J by 5 bases, with 23 bases between them. Germline-derived CDR1 and CDR2 are MNHEY and SMNVEV (reference sequence). TCRdb keeps only in-frame clones here, not all; method: immunoSEQ multiplex PCR. The table has around 31,000 clones, 80% to 90% seen once. Time point described: cycle 4 day 1 (C4D1), after less than 7 weeks of nivolumab. All patients experienced relapse after autologous stem cell transplantation, and brentuximab vedotin exposure was variable. Researchers report purifying CD4+ T cells from thawed PBMCs by magnetic negative selection. Overall study results and limits: Lower baseline TCR diversity was reported for newly diagnosed patients than for healthy donors.

As for this clone: Its antigen is undetermined.

The sequencing here drew on CD4+ T cells from blood, taken before the fourth cycle of nivolumab. This receptor was obtained from a human donor with classical Hodgkin lymphoma. The chain recombines TRBV27 with TRBJ1-6; D might be TRBD1 (6 bases). The CDR3 sequence is CASSFLNSEQGKDNSPLHF. Here the CDR3 DNA reads TGTGCCAGCAGTTTCCTAAACAGCGAACAGGGAAAGGATAATTCACCCCTCCACTTT.